The rows below give T cell receptor beta chains drawn from one sample of a study of ipilimumab plus nivolumab after autologous stem cell transplantation. TCRdb's copy holds only in-frame clones and misses some; the assay was immunoSEQ multiplex PCR. The data hold 17,000 or so clones, with roughly 84% observed a single time. Sample: PBMCs, taken in a trial of ipilimumab plus nivolumab as post-transplant consolidation. These receptor sequences come from a male donor with diffuse large B-cell lymphoma. Both conserved end residues are part of each CDR3. A D gene is named only where the DNA matches it firmly. The listing skips clone size in some rows; elsewhere it reads once, few, many or a size class.

TRBV15	TRBJ1-1	-	-	15	CATSRDLGEGTEAFF	TGTGCCACCAGCAGAGATTTGGGGGAAGGCACTGAAGCTTTCTTT
TRBV7-3	TRBJ1-1	-	-	13	CASSLRAAAEAFF	TGTGCCAGCAGCTTAAGGGCGGCCGCTGAAGCTTTCTTT
TRBV11-3	TRBJ2-7	-	-	12	CASRGRAYEQYF	TGTGCCAGCAGGGGACGGGCCTACGAGCAGTACTTC
TRBV5-1	TRBJ1-1	-	-	15	CASSLFGGPNTEAFF	TGCGCCAGCAGCTTGTTCGGGGGGCCTAACACTGAAGCTTTCTTT
TRBV15	TRBJ1-2	-	TRBD1	16	CATSERTGGRFDGYTF	TGTGCCACCAGCGAGAGGACAGGGGGCAGGTTTGATGGCTACACCTTC
TRBV5-1	TRBJ1-2	few	-	13	CASSLDSSGDYTF	TGCGCCAGCAGCTTGGACTCCAGCGGGGACTACACCTTC
TRBV29-1	TRBJ1-2	once	-	12	CSVEEGVRGYTF	TGCAGCGTTGAAGAGGGGGTAAGAGGCTACACCTTC
TRBV30	TRBJ2-1	once	-	17	CAWSARGARVLSREQFF	TGTGCCTGGAGTGCGAGGGGGGCACGTGTGCTTTCGAGGGAGCAGTTCTTC
TRBV15	TRBJ2-2	-	-	14	CATSPPRLAGELFF	TGTGCCACCAGCCCACCCCGGTTAGCCGGGGAGCTGTTTTTT
TRBV18	TRBJ1-6	-	-	15	CASSPLQGKDSPLHF	TGTGCCAGCTCACCCCTTCAGGGAAAAGATTCACCCCTCCACTTT
TRBV11-3	TRBJ2-7	-	-	13	CASSPHPIYEQYF	TGTGCCAGCAGCCCCCACCCGATCTACGAGCAGTACTTC
TRBV9	TRBJ2-5	-	-	14	CASSVDDTQETQYF	TGTGCCAGCAGCGTAGATGACACACAAGAGACCCAGTACTTC
TRBV7-2	TRBJ2-7	-	-	14	CASSLAQGQYEQYF	TGTGCCAGCAGCTTAGCACAGGGTCAGTACGAGCAGTACTTC
TRBV18	TRBJ1-1	-	-	12	CASSRRHTEAFF	TGTGCCAGCTCACGCCGTCACACTGAAGCTTTCTTT
TRBV29-1	TRBJ2-7	-	-	15	CSVELQTGDLYEQYF	TGCAGCGTTGAATTGCAGACAGGCGATCTCTACGAGCAGTACTTC
TRBV10-1	TRBJ2-1	few	TRBD2	17	CASSANVGLAVSNEQFF	TGCGCCAGCAGTGCTAATGTAGGACTAGCGGTCTCCAATGAGCAGTTCTTC
TRBV6-1	TRBJ1-5	-	-	11	CASSGTYPQHF	TGTGCCAGCAGTGGTACCTACCCCCAGCATTTT
TRBV7-3	TRBJ2-2	-	TRBD1	17	CASSLYGTGGNTGELFF	TGTGCCAGCAGTCTTTACGGGACAGGGGGCAACACCGGGGAGCTGTTTTTT
TRBV19	TRBJ1-1	-	-	14	CASRARPANTEAFF	TGTGCCAGTAGAGCGAGGCCAGCGAACACTGAAGCTTTCTTT
TRBV4-1	TRBJ1-3	-	TRBD1	15	CASSQEDRVGNTIYF	TGCGCCAGCAGCCAAGAGGACAGGGTTGGAAACACCATATATTTT
TRBV5-1	TRBJ2-7	-	-	13	CASRAPSSYEQYF	TGCGCCAGCCGGGCGCCAAGCTCCTACGAGCAGTACTTC
TRBV10-1	TRBJ2-1	-	-	15	CASSEGGQGINEQFF	TGCGCCAGCAGCGAAGGTGGGCAAGGTATTAATGAGCAGTTCTTC
TRBV6-5	TRBJ2-5	-	-	12	CASSSDGETQYF	TGTGCCAGCAGTTCGGACGGGGAGACCCAGTACTTC
TRBV4-1	TRBJ1-1	few	-	15	CASSGGRGGGTEAFF	TGCGCCAGCAGCGGGGGGAGGGGAGGGGGCACTGAAGCTTTCTTT
TRBV9	TRBJ2-1	-	-	16	CASSVVSVTSYNEQFF	TGTGCCAGCAGCGTAGTAAGCGTAACCTCCTACAATGAGCAGTTCTTC
TRBV10-1	TRBJ1-1	-	-	15	CASSGPPGVDTEAFF	TGCGCCAGCAGTGGACCGCCAGGAGTGGACACTGAAGCTTTCTTT
TRBV10-3	TRBJ1-5	-	-	15	CASRPGPRGNQPQHF	TGTGCCAGTAGGCCCGGGCCTCGAGGCAATCAGCCCCAGCATTTT
TRBV10-3	TRBJ2-1	-	TRBD2	13	CAISVAGDGEQFF	TGTGCCATCAGTGTAGCGGGAGACGGTGAGCAGTTCTTC
TRBV11-3	TRBJ2-3	-	-	14	CASSLMGPTDTQYF	TGTGCCAGCAGCTTAATGGGGCCCACAGATACGCAGTATTTT
TRBV30	TRBJ1-4	-	-	12	CAWSWTNEKLFF	TGTGCCTGGAGTTGGACCAATGAAAAACTGTTTTTT
TRBV7-2	TRBJ2-1	-	TRBD2	18	CASSLGALATSGFNEQFF	TGTGCCAGCAGCTTAGGAGCTCTGGCGACTAGCGGGTTCAATGAGCAGTTCTTC
TRBV30	TRBJ1-5	-	-	13	CAWGLLSGQPQHF	TGTGCCTGGGGGCTCCTCTCGGGGCAGCCCCAGCATTTT
TRBV7-9	TRBJ1-5	few	-	13	CASTDRIGQPQHF	TGTGCCAGTACCGACAGGATCGGACAGCCCCAGCATTTT
TRBV2	TRBJ2-7	-	TRBD2	14	CASRGTSEVYEQYF	TGTGCCAGCAGAGGGACTAGCGAGGTCTACGAGCAGTACTTC
TRBV2	TRBJ2-5	-	-	14	CARTAPPLQETQYF	TGTGCCAGGACCGCTCCCCCTCTGCAAGAGACCCAGTACTTC
TRBV18	TRBJ2-1	-	TRBD2	16	CASSTRSSGGAGEQFF	TGTGCCAGCTCTACCCGGAGTAGCGGGGGGGCCGGTGAGCAGTTCTTC
TRBV30	TRBJ2-1	-	TRBD2	17	CAWSLGLAGGGSSEQFF	TGTGCCTGGAGTCTAGGACTAGCGGGAGGGGGTTCCTCTGAGCAGTTCTTC
TRBV5-1	TRBJ1-1	-	-	14	CASSVGTSIGEAFF	TGCGCCAGCAGCGTGGGGACATCGATAGGTGAAGCTTTCTTT
TRBV7-8	TRBJ2-1	-	TRBD2	14	CASSGTGGPDEQFF	TGTGCCAGCTCCGGGACGGGGGGGCCTGATGAGCAGTTCTTC
TRBV14	TRBJ1-2	-	-	13	CASSQFGFGGYTF	TGTGCCAGCAGCCAATTCGGATTCGGTGGCTACACCTTC
TRBV6-5	TRBJ1-3	-	-	15	CASSYSVSSGNTIYF	TGTGCCAGCAGTTACTCTGTGAGCTCTGGAAACACCATATATTTT
TRBV11-2	TRBJ1-4	-	-	13	CASSLVWGEKLFF	TGTGCCAGCAGCTTAGTTTGGGGAGAAAAACTGTTTTTT
TRBV5-6	TRBJ2-1	-	-	17	CASSLLRGTLTINEQFF	TGTGCCAGCAGCTTGTTGAGGGGGACTCTTACCATTAATGAGCAGTTCTTC
TRBV11-2	TRBJ2-5	-	-	11	CASSPGPTQYF	TGTGCCAGCAGTCCTGGACCCACTCAGTACTTC
TRBV5-4	TRBJ2-1	-	-	14	CASRPRSGEDEQFF	TGTGCCAGCAGGCCTAGATCGGGCGAGGATGAGCAGTTCTTC